These T cell receptor beta chains were read from a single sample in a study of T cell clones after liver transplantation. Here immunoSEQ multiplex PCR was the method, and the copy in TCRdb shows in-frame clones only, minus some. The table lists approximately 55,000 clones, more than 65% of them singletons. This sample comprised CD4+ T cells from blood, obtained around 4.5 years after liver transplant. These TCRs come from a human patient who received a liver transplant. Some of these T cells may belong to the graft donor. CDR3s include the opening cysteine and the closing phenylalanine or tryptophan. Fields, in order: clone size, V gene, D gene, J gene, CDR3 DNA, CDR3 protein. D genes are given only for firm matches. Size tells how often a clone was seen (once, few, many) or the class of an expanded clone, and some rows leave it out.

.	TRBV4-1	.	TRBJ2-3	TGCGCCAGCAGCCAAGGGGGGGGGCCCACAGATACGCAGTATTTT	CASSQGGGPTDTQYF
few	TRBV5-1	TRBD2	TRBJ2-3	TGCGCCAGCAGCTTGGCGTCTAGCGGGGAGGGCACAGATACGCAGTATTTT	CASSLASSGEGTDTQYF
once	TRBV10-3	TRBD1	TRBJ2-7	TGTGCCATCAGTGAGTCAGGAGGACAGGGTTCGTCCGAGCAGTACTTC	CAISESGGQGSSEQYF
.	TRBV7-2	.	TRBJ2-2	TGTGCCAGCAGCTTAGGAGGGGAGGCCGGGGAGCTGTTTTTT	CASSLGGEAGELFF
.	TRBV6-1	.	TRBJ2-3	TGTGCCAGCAGTGAATTCGCTTTGGGAAGCACAGATACGCAGTATTTT	CASSEFALGSTDTQYF
.	TRBV30	TRBD1	TRBJ2-6	TGTGCCTGGAAAACCAAGACAGGGGGCGGAACCTCAGGTGGGGCCAACGTCCTGACTTTC	CAWKTKTGGGTSGGANVLTF
.	TRBV2	.	TRBJ2-2	TGTGCCAGCAGTGAAGGCCAGGGGCTCACCGGGGAGCTGTTTTTT	CASSEGQGLTGELFF
.	TRBV5-5	TRBD1	TRBJ1-5	TGTGCCAGCAGCCCCGGGACAGGGGGCGATCAGCCCCAGCATTTT	CASSPGTGGDQPQHF
.	TRBV6-5	.	TRBJ2-4	TGTGCCATCGCGGACCCGTTGGGCATTCAGTACTTC	CAIADPLGIQYF
.	TRBV18	.	TRBJ1-2	TGTGCCAGCTCACCACCATTACACAACTATGGCTACACCTTC	CASSPPLHNYGYTF
.	TRBV28	.	TRBJ2-5	TGTGCCAGCACCCTATCGGGCACACAAGAGACCCAGTACTTC	CASTLSGTQETQYF